The next 19 T cell receptor beta chains were all read from a single sample in a study of cytomegalovirus exposure and HLA in healthy donors. With 60 Vbeta and 13 Jbeta primers, the PCR was carried out. The repertoire was sequenced with immunoSEQ multiplex PCR; TCRdb's copy has only in-frame clones and lacks some. Here the sample spans 63,000 or so clones, 73% being singletons. Sequencing was carried out using PBMCs. The receptors stem from a man aged 50 to 59 in good health and CMV-seronegative.

In the case of this clone: One end of the junction is discordant with germline, which a read error may explain. The chain links TRBV7-9 to TRBJ2-2; 9 bases map to TRBD1. From germline, CDR1 is SEHNR and CDR2 FQNEAQ (reference sequence). The CDR3 covers 16 residues. In DNA, the CDR3 is TGTTCCAGCAGCCCTACGATGGACAGGGGTAGAGGGGAGCTGTTTTTT. Amino acids: CSSSPTMDRGRGELFF.

This clone was detected only a few times. V is TRBV9 and J is TRBJ2-3; D perhaps matches TRBD2 (5 bases). Germline V CDR1 and CDR2: SGDLS, YYNGEE. This CDR3 has 17 residues. The ends were cut back, 0 bases at V and 6 bases at J, with 20 bases in the middle. The CDR3 sequence is CASSVVSSATKADTQYF. The CDR3 bases are TGTGCCAGCAGCGTAGTAAGTAGCGCCACGAAGGCGGATACGCAGTATTTT.

V and J are TRBV6-5 and TRBJ2-7; 9 nucleotides match TRBD1. V was pared by 7 bases and J by 4 bases, with 8 bases of the junction left unmatched. From germline, CDR1 is MNHEY and CDR2 SVGAGI. The length of the CDR3 is 14 residues. The CDR3 DNA sequence: TGTGCCAGCACCCCCCGGGACAGGGATTACGAGCAGTACTTC. Protein sequence: CASTPRDRDYEQYF.

This clone was found once. The rearrangement joins TRBV7-2 to TRBJ2-7, with 9 bases lining up with TRBD1. V shed 4 bases, J shed 9 bases, and the junction held 10 bases outside the gene matches. CDR1 and CDR2 from the germline V gene are SGHTA and FQGNSA. The CDR3 covers 14 residues. CDR3 sequence reads: CASSSGTGTGGQYF. The CDR3 coding sequence is TGTGCCAGCAGCTCCGGGACAGGGACCGGCGGGCAGTACTTC.

J is TRBJ2-1 and V is TRBV19; 8 bases map to TRBD2. The CDR3 extends over 14 amino acids. Per germline, CDR1 LNHDA and CDR2 SQIVND (reference sequence). V trimming: 6 bases; J trimming: 6 bases; junction bases outside the gene matches: 7. This chain's CDR3 is CASSKRGGVNEQFF. The CDR3 DNA reads as TGTGCCAGTAGCAAACGGGGGGGGGTCAATGAGCAGTTCTTC.

The chain is built from TRBV9 and TRBJ1-2, with TRBD1 matching over 7 bases. This CDR3 region has 12 residues. V dropped 4 bases and J dropped 8; count of bases not matched to a gene: 5. Germline lookup yields CDR1 SGDLS and CDR2 YYNGEE. The CDR3: CASSSDRAGYTF. The DNA of the CDR3 is TGTGCCAGCAGCTCCGACAGGGCAGGCTACACCTTC.

Within the sample, this clone is medium-sized. The chain carries TRBV19 and TRBJ2-4, with a possible D match to TRBD1 (5 bases). V was cut by 5 bases and J by 0 bases, with 14 bases left in between. The length of the CDR3 is 16 residues. Germline V gives CDR1 LNHDA, CDR2 SQIVND (reference sequence). The CDR3 DNA reads as TGTGCCAGTAGTCTTTTCAGGGCCTTAGCCAAAAACATTCAGTACTTC. Translated: CASSLFRALAKNIQYF.

This clone turned up a few times. This chain uses TRBV4-2 with TRBJ2-1; TRBD2 agrees at 8 bases. This CDR3 comprises 15 residues. Losses at the gene ends were 0 bases for V and 8 bases for J; bases not matched to a gene: 6. Per the germline V gene, CDR1 is LGHNA and CDR2 is YNFKEQ. CDR3 sequence reads: CASSQEDRGGDEQFF. CDR3 sequence (DNA): TGTGCCAGCAGCCAAGAGGATCGGGGGGGCGATGAGCAGTTCTTC.

The chain links TRBV5-1 to TRBJ1-2; 10 bases are a match to TRBD1. The V and J ends lost 4 bases and 4 bases, in that order; junction bases with no gene match: 4. The germline V gene has CDR1 SGHRS and CDR2 YFSETQ. The CDR3 length is 14 residues. CDR3 nucleotide sequence: TGCGCCAGCAGCCAACGGACAGGGGGCTATGGCTACACCTTC. It specifies CASSQRTGGYGYTF.

This clone was seen more than once but under ten times. The chain is built from TRBV15 and TRBJ2-7, with 9 bases lining up with TRBD1. The germline V gene has CDR1 LNHNV and CDR2 YYDKDF (reference sequence). There are 16 residues in the CDR3. V lost 0 bases, J lost 6 bases, and 9 bases stayed unmatched. The CDR3 is CATSRERGTGQVEQYF. The CDR3 DNA reads TGTGCCACCAGCAGAGAGAGGGGGACAGGGCAAGTCGAGCAGTACTTC.

The rearrangement links TRBV30 to TRBJ2-1; TRBD2 aligns across 9 bases. This CDR3 has 13 amino acids. Germline CDR1 and CDR2: GTSNPN and SVGIG (reference sequence). J gave up 8 bases and V 5 bases, and 7 bases lay outside the gene matches. This CDR3 is CAWSGLAGDEQFF. As DNA, the CDR3 is TGTGCCTGGTCGGGACTAGCTGGCGATGAGCAGTTCTTC.

Only one count was recorded for this clone. The CDR3 nucleotides read TGTGCCAGCAGCTCGCCGCAGGGGCGGATTAGCACAGATACGCAGTATTTT. Translated, it gives CASSSPQGRISTDTQYF. The J gene is TRBJ2-3, the V gene TRBV7-9, with D perhaps matching TRBD1 (6 bases). CDR1 SEHNR and CDR2 FQNEAQ come from the germline V gene (reference sequence). This CDR3 has 17 residues. The germline V and J ends were trimmed by 4 bases and 0 bases, with 17 bases remaining between them.

This clone showed up just a few times. CDR3 amino acids: CASSQHSNMQKNYGYTF. In nucleotides, the CDR3 is TGCGCCAGCAGCCAGCACAGTAACATGCAGAAAAACTATGGCTACACCTTC. The chain links TRBV5-1 to TRBJ1-2; no reliable D call. In germline, CDR1 is SGHRS, CDR2 YFSETQ. The CDR3 is 17 residues long. V lost 4 bases to trimming and J lost 2 bases, with 21 bases between them.

V gene TRBV6-5 combines with J gene TRBJ1-5; D gene unclear. The V gene's germline CDR1 is MNHEY and CDR2 SVGAGI. With 6 bases removed from V and 5 bases from J, the gap between germline ends came to 14 bases. The CDR3 has 14 residues. The CDR3 region is CASRNGGVHQPQHF. The CDR3 DNA follows: TGTGCCAGCAGAAACGGCGGAGTTCATCAGCCCCAGCATTTT.

This clone was observed a few times. The rearrangement joins TRBV6-5 to TRBJ1-1; D gene ambiguous. Germline V lookup: CDR1 MNHEY, CDR2 SVGAGI. Trimming left V 6 bases short and J 7 bases short, with 12 bases between. This CDR3 is 12 amino acids long. CDR3 in DNA: TGTGCCAGCAGCCCCGGGTCCGGTGAAGCTTTCTTT. Its translation: CASSPGSGEAFF.

This clone was found a few times. An end of the junction differs from the germline gene, which may be a read error. The chain combines TRBV7-9 with TRBJ1-5; perhaps TRBD1 as D (5 bases). This CDR3 is built from 14 residues. The V gene's germline CDR1 is SEHNR and CDR2 FQNEAQ (reference sequence). The CDR3, as DNA: TGTTCCAGCGCGAGGGGAGGGGCGGATCAGCCCCAGCATTTT. This encodes CSSARGGADQPQHF.

This clone was detected only a few times. The chain employs TRBV5-4 and TRBJ2-1, with D possibly being TRBD2 (7 bases). The germline gives CDR1 SGHNT, CDR2 YYREEE (reference sequence). V gave up 4 bases and J gave up 7 bases, with 18 bases separating them. This CDR3 comprises 15 residues. DNA of the CDR3: TGTGCCAGCAGCGGGGTGGCGGGGGCGATAAATGAGCAGTTCTTC. Its protein product is CASSGVAGAINEQFF.

The chain has TRBV7-9 and TRBJ2-3, with 11 bases identical to TRBD2. The V gene end was trimmed by 8 bases and the J gene end by 11 bases; junction bases not matched to a gene: 9. CDR1 is SEHNR and CDR2 is FQNEAQ in the germline V gene (reference sequence). The CDR3 has 13 residues. The DNA of the CDR3 is TGTGCCAGCCCGGGACTAGCGGATCAGAGGCAGTATTTT. Translated: CASPGLADQRQYF.

The J gene is TRBJ2-3, the V gene TRBV7-9; D gene ambiguous. Germline V lookup: CDR1 SEHNR, CDR2 FQNEAQ (reference sequence). The CDR3 is made up of 15 amino acids. V lost 1 base and J 2 bases, leaving 10 bases between the germline ends. The CDR3 region is CASSLDSPFTDTQYF. In nucleotides, the CDR3 is TGTGCCAGCAGCTTAGATTCCCCGTTCACAGATACGCAGTATTTT.